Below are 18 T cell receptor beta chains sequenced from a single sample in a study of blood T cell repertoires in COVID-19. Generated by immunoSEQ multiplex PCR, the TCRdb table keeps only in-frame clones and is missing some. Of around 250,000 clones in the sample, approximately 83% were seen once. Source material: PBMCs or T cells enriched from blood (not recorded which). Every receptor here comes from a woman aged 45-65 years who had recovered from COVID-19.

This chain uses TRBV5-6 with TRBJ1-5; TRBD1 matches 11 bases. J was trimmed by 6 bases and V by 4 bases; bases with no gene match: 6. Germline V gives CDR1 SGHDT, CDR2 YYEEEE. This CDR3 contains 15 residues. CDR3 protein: CASSMGQGVSQPQHF. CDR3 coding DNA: TGTGCCAGCAGCATGGGACAGGGGGTTAGTCAGCCCCAGCATTTT.

CDR3 sequence (DNA): TGTGCCAGCAGTCGAGGGCCCGGGGAAAAACTGTTTTTT. The encoded protein is CASSRGPGEKLFF. The chain carries TRBV27 and TRBJ1-4; D is undetermined. Germline CDR1 MNHEY, CDR2 SMNVEV (reference sequence). V gave up 5 bases and J gave up 8 bases, with 12 bases separating them. This CDR3 region has 13 residues.

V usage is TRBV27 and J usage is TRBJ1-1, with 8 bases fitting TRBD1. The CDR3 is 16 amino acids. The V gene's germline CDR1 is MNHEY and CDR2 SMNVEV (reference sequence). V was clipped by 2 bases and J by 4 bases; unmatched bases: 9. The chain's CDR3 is CASSLRQGASATEAFF. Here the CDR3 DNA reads TGTGCCAGCAGTTTACGCCAGGGGGCTTCAGCCACTGAAGCTTTCTTT.

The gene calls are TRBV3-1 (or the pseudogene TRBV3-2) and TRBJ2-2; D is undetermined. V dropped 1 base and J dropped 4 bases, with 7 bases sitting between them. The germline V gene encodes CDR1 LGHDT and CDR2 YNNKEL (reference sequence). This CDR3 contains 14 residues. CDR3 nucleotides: TGTGCCAGCAGCCAAGGGCCCCGCACCGGGGAGCTGTTTTTT. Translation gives CASSQGPRTGELFF.

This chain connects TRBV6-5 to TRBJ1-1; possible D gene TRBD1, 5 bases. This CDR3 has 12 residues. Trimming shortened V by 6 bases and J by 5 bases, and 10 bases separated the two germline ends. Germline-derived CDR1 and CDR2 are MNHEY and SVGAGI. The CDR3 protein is CASRKRGTEAFF. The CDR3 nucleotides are TGTGCCAGCAGAAAAAGGGGAACTGAAGCTTTCTTT.

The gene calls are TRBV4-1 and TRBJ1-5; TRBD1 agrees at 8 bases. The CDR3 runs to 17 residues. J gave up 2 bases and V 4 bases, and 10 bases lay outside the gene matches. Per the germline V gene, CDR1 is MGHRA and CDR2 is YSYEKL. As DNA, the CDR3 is TGCGCCAGCAGCCCCGCAACCCAGGGGGCCGGCAATCAGCCCCAGCATTTT. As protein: CASSPATQGAGNQPQHF.

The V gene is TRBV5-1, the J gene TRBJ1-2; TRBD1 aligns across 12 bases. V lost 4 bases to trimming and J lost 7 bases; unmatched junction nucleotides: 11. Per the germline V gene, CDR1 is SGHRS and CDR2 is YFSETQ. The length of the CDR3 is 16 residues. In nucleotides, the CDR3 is TGCGCCAGCAGCGCCGGTGCCGGGACAGGGGGCGGTGGCTACACCTTC. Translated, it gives CASSAGAGTGGGGYTF.

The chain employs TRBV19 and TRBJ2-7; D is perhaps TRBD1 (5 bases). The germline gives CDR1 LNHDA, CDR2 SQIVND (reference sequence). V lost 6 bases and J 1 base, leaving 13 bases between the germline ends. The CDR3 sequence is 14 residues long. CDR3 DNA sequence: TGTGCCAGTAGCGAACCGGACACTTCCTACGAGCAGTACTTC. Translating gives CASSEPDTSYEQYF.

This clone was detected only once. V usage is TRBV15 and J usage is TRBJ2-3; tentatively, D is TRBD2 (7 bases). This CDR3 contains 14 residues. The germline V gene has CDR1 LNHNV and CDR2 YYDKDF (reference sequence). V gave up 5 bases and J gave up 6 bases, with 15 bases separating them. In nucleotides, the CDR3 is TGTGCCACCAGCGGGCTTGGGAGGGGGGATACGCAGTATTTT. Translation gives CATSGLGRGDTQYF.

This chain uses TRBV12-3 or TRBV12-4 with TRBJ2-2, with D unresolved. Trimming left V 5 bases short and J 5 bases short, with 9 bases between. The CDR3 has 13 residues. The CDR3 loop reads CASSPYSTGELFF. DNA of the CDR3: TGTGCCAGCAGTCCCTATAGTACCGGGGAGCTGTTTTTT.

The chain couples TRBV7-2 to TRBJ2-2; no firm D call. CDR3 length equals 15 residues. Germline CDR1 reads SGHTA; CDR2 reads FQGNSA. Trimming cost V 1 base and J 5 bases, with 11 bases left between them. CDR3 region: CASSLVSPRTGELFF. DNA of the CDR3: TGTGCCAGCAGCTTAGTCAGCCCCAGGACCGGGGAGCTGTTTTTT.

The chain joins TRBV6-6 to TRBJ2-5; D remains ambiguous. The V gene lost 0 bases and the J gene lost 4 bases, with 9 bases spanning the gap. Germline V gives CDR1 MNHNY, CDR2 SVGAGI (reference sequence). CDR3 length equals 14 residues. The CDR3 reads CASSYSLLLETQYF. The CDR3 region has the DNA TGTGCCAGCAGTTACTCGTTACTCTTAGAGACCCAGTACTTC.

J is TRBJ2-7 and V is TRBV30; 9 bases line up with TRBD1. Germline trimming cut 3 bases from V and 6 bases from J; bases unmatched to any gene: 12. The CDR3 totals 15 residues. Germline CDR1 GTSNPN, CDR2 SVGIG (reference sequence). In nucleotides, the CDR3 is TGTGCCTGGAGGCCAACAGGGGGCGGAAAGCGCGAGCAGTACTTC. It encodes CAWRPTGGGKREQYF.

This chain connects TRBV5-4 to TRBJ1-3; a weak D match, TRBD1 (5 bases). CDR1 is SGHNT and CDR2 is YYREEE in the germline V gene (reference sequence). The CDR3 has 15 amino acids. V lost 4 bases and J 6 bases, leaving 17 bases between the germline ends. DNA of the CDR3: TGTGCCAGCAGCGTTCCGGGGGAGCTGGCAAACACCATATATTTT. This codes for CASSVPGELANTIYF.

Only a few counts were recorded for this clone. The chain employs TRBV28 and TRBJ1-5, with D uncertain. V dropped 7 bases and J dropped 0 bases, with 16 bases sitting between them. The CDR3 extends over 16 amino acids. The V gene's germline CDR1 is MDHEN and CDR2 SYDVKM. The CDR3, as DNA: TGTGCCAGCAAAACTTGGGCAGGCTATAGCAATCAGCCCCAGCATTTT. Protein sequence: CASKTWAGYSNQPQHF.

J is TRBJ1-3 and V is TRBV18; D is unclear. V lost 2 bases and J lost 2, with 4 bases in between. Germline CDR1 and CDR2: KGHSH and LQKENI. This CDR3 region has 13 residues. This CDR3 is CASSPSAGNTIYF. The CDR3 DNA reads TGTGCCAGCTCACCATCGGCTGGAAACACCATATATTTT.

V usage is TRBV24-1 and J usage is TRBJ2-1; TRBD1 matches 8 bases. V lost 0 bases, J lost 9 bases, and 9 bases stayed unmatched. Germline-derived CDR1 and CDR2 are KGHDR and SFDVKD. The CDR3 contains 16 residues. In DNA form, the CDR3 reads TGTGCCACCAGTGATTTGCGGGTGACAGGGGAAAGTGAGCAGTTCTTC. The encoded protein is CATSDLRVTGESEQFF.

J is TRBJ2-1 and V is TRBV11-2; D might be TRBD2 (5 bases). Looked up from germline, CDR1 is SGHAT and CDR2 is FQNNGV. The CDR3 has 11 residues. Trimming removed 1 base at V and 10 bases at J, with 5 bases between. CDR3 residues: CASSLGREQFF. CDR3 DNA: TGTGCCAGCAGCTTAGGGAGGGAGCAGTTCTTC. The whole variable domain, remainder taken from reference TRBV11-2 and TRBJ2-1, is EAGVAQSPRYKIIEKRQSVAFWCNPISGHATLYWYQQILGQGPKLLIQFQNNGVVDDSQLPKDRFSAERLKGVDSTLKIQPAKLEDSAVYLCASSLGREQFFGPGTRLTVL.